This T cell receptor (beta chain) was retrieved from a study of PD-1 blockade in classical Hodgkin lymphoma. Whole-study results and caveats: Complete responders entered with baseline diversity on par with newly diagnosed patients, the results showed. Possible causes of repertoire differences, disease activity or prior therapy, remain undefined. Diversity in CD4+ TCRs, unlike that measured in CD8+ TCRs, had risen significantly by C4D1.

Worth noting for this clone: Its antigen is still unknown.

This table comes from immunoSEQ multiplex PCR, and its TCRdb copy is limited to in-frame clones, with some not included. The data show about 20,000 clones, with approximately 80% seen just once and about 7% held by the top ten. Time point specified: cycle 4 day 1 (C4D1), after six to seven weeks of nivolumab. Brentuximab vedotin exposure varied, and every patient relapsed after autologous stem cell transplantation. The CD8+ T cells came from thawed PBMCs through magnetic negative selection. Trimming stripped 3 bases from V and 10 bases from J, with 15 bases between. Germline V gene sequence: CDR1 SNHLY, CDR2 FYNNEI. The CDR3 is made up of 13 amino acids.

The sequences come from CD8+ T cells from blood, collected before the fourth cycle of nivolumab. This TCR came from a human donor with classical Hodgkin lymphoma. The chain links TRBV2 to TRBJ1-2; D is uncertain. The CDR3 DNA reads as TGTGCCAGCAGTGAGATGACGGCCTGGGACTACACCTTC. It specifies CASSEMTAWDYTF. The full variable domain, rest sourced from reference TRBV2 and TRBJ1-2, is EPEVTQTPSHQVTQMGQEVILRCVPISNHLYFYWYRQILGQKVEFLVSFYNNEISEKSEIFDDQFSVERPDGSNFTLKIRSTKLEDSAMYFCASSEMTAWDYTFGSGTRLTVV.